This TCR beta chain emerged from a study of T cell responses to AZD1222 COVID-19 vaccine. In the study overall: It was second doses at about 4 or about 12 weeks that were pooled.

Libraries were prepared by immunoSEQ multiplex PCR; TCRdb keeps only in-frame clonotypes and omits some of them. The sample yields 100,000 to 150,000 clones, around nine tenths seen once. Worth noting for this clone: Its specificity is unknown.

This CDR3 spans 13 amino acids. V lost 5 bases to trimming and J lost 6 bases, with 11 bases between them. The germline CDR1 and CDR2 sequences are LNHDA and SQIVND (reference sequence). Whole-study results and caveats: White British people made up most donors, females outnumbered males, and clonal diversity was possibly underestimated.

The material sequenced was peripheral blood, taken on day 0 of AZD1222 vaccination. The chain links TRBV19 to TRBJ1-5; possible D gene TRBD1, 5 bases. The source is an adult in good health. The CDR3 here is CASSGGGSQPQHF. The CDR3 bases are TGTGCCAGTAGTGGCGGGGGTAGTCAGCCCCAGCATTTT.